One T cell receptor (beta chain) is described in this entry. The clone's antigen remains unknown. Base-call qualities are not available, and no considerably larger clone is one nucleotide away. The data belong to a study of blood T cell repertoires in COVID-19 (dated by TCRdb to about 2020). About the study as a whole: The collaborator samples originated in the United States, Italy and Spain and spanned the acute and convalescent phases of COVID-19. The material from the prospective study consisted of cDNA or gDNA derived from T cells, B-cell-depleted T cells, or PBMCs. The dataset comprised deeply sampled blood TCRbeta repertoires from subjects exposed to, actively infected with, or recovered from COVID-19. A freely available public database, intended as a resource for researchers studying the immune response to SARS-CoV-2, is where the repertoires were released. The samples were drawn from the first 160 participants of the ongoing ImmuneRACE study and from 950 to 1,500 subjects provided by 6 global collaborators. The sample metadata nearly always contained a de-identified subject ID, COVID-19 status, age in years and sex. Where available, HLA class I and class II types were obtained from metadata supplied by the sample provider rather than from assay-based typing. Beyond this particular receptor, the publication reports: Clinical and demographic metadata were provided uncurated, with the amount varying by source and participant.

Enrolling through a virtual design, the prospective study's participants ranged in age from about 18 to 100 years and lived across roughly 23 United States geographic areas. Cohort assignment in the prospective study relied on participant-reported clinical history from a screening survey and a study questionnaire. Recovered participants in ImmuneRACE Cohort 3 were defined as having two consecutive negative NP/OP PCR tests, clearance from a healthcare professional, or resolution of symptoms. Mobile phlebotomists in the prospective study collected whole blood, serum and a nasopharyngeal or oropharyngeal swab from every participant. Prospective study participants could optionally give additional blood draws and questionnaires over a roughly 2-month period. Blood samples from the prospective study were shipped frozen or at room temperature prior to DNA extraction. The immunoSEQ Assay, a bias-controlled multiplex PCR, was used to amplify TCRbeta CDR3 regions from genomic DNA. The original methods were these. The number of nucleated cells in each sample was estimated by amplification of reference gene primers within the assay. To quantify the absolute abundance of each unique TCRbeta CDR3 rearrangement, sequence reads were collapsed and filtered. For each sample, productive Simpson clonality was calculated as the square root of Simpson's diversity index over productive rearrangements. TCRdb carries this immuneACCESS record with in-frame sequences only. Its versions omit some clonotypes, under half of them owing to an unresolved V gene in the studies checked, with the rest unexplained. Clonal size and the V and J genes are those of that table, whereas D and trimming came from the DNA. For this sample the table gives about 170,000 clones, of which more than 80% were detected only once. Together, the top ten hold 12% of the sample.

From the germline V gene (reference sequence), CDR1 is LGHDT and CDR2 is YNNKEL. Measured from the cysteine to the phenylalanine, the CDR3 is 14 residues long. The retained sequence is limited to the CDR3, 42 bases, with the frame set at the first base. V and J are trimmed by 5 bases and 2 bases, and the gene matches miss 4 bases of the junction. Sample: PBMCs or T cells enriched from blood (not recorded which). The chain is encoded by TRBV3-1 (or the pseudogene TRBV3-2) joined to TRBJ1-1, with TRBD1 matching 8 junction bases. The clonotype comes from a man in his fifties or sixties who had recovered from COVID-19. For the CDR3, the sequence is CASSYGQGNTEAFF. The bases read TGTGCCAGCAGCTACGGACAGGGAAACACTGAAGCTTTCTTT.